The 21 T cell receptor beta chains in this list originate from one sample, sequenced in a study of Ad26.COV2.S vaccination and SARS-CoV-2 variants. The method was immunoSEQ multiplex PCR; TCRdb's version includes in-frame clones alone and lacks a portion of them. The table records 300,000 to 400,000 clones, about 91% of them present only once. This specimen was peripheral blood, taken after recovery from COVID-19. These receptor sequences come from a human donor who had recovered from COVID-19.

This chain connects TRBV3-1 (or the pseudogene TRBV3-2) to TRBJ2-1; D is unclear. The CDR3 has 11 amino acids. V lost 1 base, J lost 8 bases, and 3 bases lay in between. CDR1 is LGHDT and CDR2 is YNNKEL in the germline V gene (reference sequence). CDR3 nucleotides: TGTGCCAGCAGCCAAGTCGATGAGCAGTTCTTC. Translating it yields CASSQVDEQFF.

This chain uses TRBV7-3 with TRBJ2-2, with D possibly called TRBD1 or TRBD2 (5 bases each). Trimming took 2 bases from V and 4 from J, leaving 11 bases between them. This CDR3 comprises 15 residues. Germline-derived CDR1 and CDR2 are SGHTA and FQGTGA. The CDR3 DNA follows: TGTGCCAGCAGCTTAGCCCCAGGGACCACCGGGGAGCTGTTTTTT. Protein sequence: CASSLAPGTTGELFF.

This rearrangement joins TRBV27 to TRBJ1-2; D possibly corresponds to TRBD1 (6 bases). Between the trimmed V and J ends, which lost 3 bases and 6 bases, there was a span of 14 bases. Germline V gene sequence: CDR1 MNHEY, CDR2 SMNVEV (reference sequence). The CDR3 extends over 14 amino acids. This CDR3 is CASSFGGVSDGYTF. The CDR3 DNA follows: TGTGCCAGCAGTTTCGGGGGCGTCAGCGATGGCTACACCTTC.

The chain couples TRBV19 to TRBJ1-5; D gene uncertain. The CDR3 has 14 amino acids. Germline V lookup: CDR1 LNHDA, CDR2 SQIVND (reference sequence). The V end was cut by 7 bases, the J end by 0 bases, with 10 bases between. CDR3 sequence reads: CASKLYDSNQPQHF. CDR3 nucleotides: TGTGCCAGTAAGTTATATGATAGCAATCAGCCCCAGCATTTT.

The chain carries TRBV4-1 and TRBJ2-2; TRBD2 aligns across 7 bases. CDR3 size: 19 residues. Germline CDR1 and CDR2: MGHRA and YSYEKL. The trim removed 4 bases at V and 5 bases at J, leaving 19 bases unmatched. The CDR3 region is CASSLHGTPRRGNTGELFF. The CDR3, as DNA: TGCGCCAGCAGCCTCCACGGAACCCCCAGGCGGGGGAATACCGGGGAGCTGTTTTTT.

The chain recombines TRBV5-1 with TRBJ2-2; TRBD2 might be the D (6 bases). Trimming stripped 0 bases from V and 1 base from J, with 13 bases between. CDR1 is SGHRS, CDR2 YFSETQ, per germline. This CDR3 spans 17 amino acids. The CDR3 sequence: CASSLVGGAVNTGELFF. The DNA of the CDR3 is TGCGCCAGCAGCTTGGTTGGAGGGGCGGTGAACACCGGGGAGCTGTTTTTT.

The chain links TRBV3-1 (or the pseudogene TRBV3-2) to TRBJ2-5; 8 nucleotides agree with TRBD1. Germline-derived CDR1 and CDR2 are LGHDT and YNNKEL (reference sequence). V lost 6 bases to trimming and J lost 3 bases; unmatched junction nucleotides: 9. CDR3 size: 15 residues. CDR3 region: CASSQSTGEEETQYF. In DNA, the CDR3 is TGTGCCAGCAGTCAGTCGACAGGGGAGGAAGAGACCCAGTACTTC.

This clone appeared once. The genes are TRBV5-1 and TRBJ2-2; D is unclear. V was pared by 4 bases and J by 6 bases, with 10 bases between. The CDR3 has 13 amino acids. Looked up from germline, CDR1 is SGHRS and CDR2 is YFSETQ. CDR3 nucleotides: TGCGCCAGCAGCCCGGACGGAGCCGGGGAGCTGTTTTTT. Translation gives CASSPDGAGELFF.

This chain joins TRBV9 and TRBJ1-1; TRBD1 might be the D (5 bases). V lost 5 bases and J 2 bases, leaving 10 bases between the germline ends. The CDR3 has 13 amino acids. CDR1 SGDLS and CDR2 YYNGEE come from the germline V gene. CDR3 loop: CASSITGNTEAFF. Written as DNA, the CDR3 is TGTGCCAGCAGTATTACAGGAAACACTGAAGCTTTCTTT.

This clone was picked up a small number of times. The gene calls are TRBV5-5 and TRBJ1-3; D call uncertain. Between the trimmed V and J ends, which lost 1 base and 0 bases, there was a span of 11 bases. CDR3 length: 16 residues. Per the germline V gene, CDR1 is SGHKS and CDR2 is YYEKEE (reference sequence). CDR3 nucleotide sequence: TGTGCCAGCAGCTTGAAGCCAGACCTCTCTGGAAACACCATATATTTT. Translating gives CASSLKPDLSGNTIYF.

A single count supports this clone. The CDR3 bases are TGTGCCAGCAGTTACTCAGGCGGATACTACGAGCAGTACTTC. Translating it yields CASSYSGGYYEQYF. The V call is TRBV6-5, the J call TRBJ2-7; D unclear. The V end was cut by 0 bases, the J end by 3 bases, with 9 bases between. CDR3 size: 14 residues. From germline, CDR1 is MNHEY and CDR2 SVGAGI.

This clone was detected once. DNA of the CDR3: TGTGCCAGCAGTTACTCTACCGGGCCCTTGAACACTGAAGCTTTCTTT. Protein product: CASSYSTGPLNTEAFF. The V gene is TRBV6-2 or TRBV6-3, the J gene TRBJ1-1; D unresolved. The V end was cut by 0 bases, the J end by 0 bases, with 11 bases between. CDR1 is MNHEY and CDR2 is SVGEGT in the germline V gene. The CDR3 sequence is 16 residues long.

With regard to this clone: At the DNA level, this CDR3 is encoded by other sequences in the same sample as well. The rearrangement uses TRBV6-5 and TRBJ1-4; TRBD1 matches at 8 bases. This CDR3 is 14 amino acids long. Germline CDR1 and CDR2: MNHEY and SVGAGI. V lost 2 bases to trimming and J lost 8 bases; unmatched junction nucleotides: 4. This chain's CDR3 is CASSYGQGGEKLFF. The CDR3 coding sequence is TGTGCCAGCAGTTACGGACAGGGAGGAGAAAAACTGTTTTTT.

The CDR3 sequence is CASSPVGGYPGQFSSGANVLTF. The CDR3 DNA is TGTGCCAGCAGCCCGGTGGGGGGGTACCCGGGACAGTTTTCCTCTGGGGCCAACGTCCTGACTTTC. This rearrangement joins TRBV4-2 to TRBJ2-6; D is possibly TRBD1 or TRBD2 (7 bases each). V gave up 4 bases and J gave up 0 bases, with 28 bases separating them. CDR1 is LGHNA, CDR2 YNFKEQ, per germline. The CDR3 has 22 residues.

This chain uses TRBV10-1 with TRBJ2-5; perhaps TRBD2 as D (7 bases). With 3 bases removed from V and 5 bases from J, the gap between germline ends came to 13 bases. The CDR3 extends over 14 amino acids. CDR1 WNHNN and CDR2 SYGVQD come from the germline V gene (reference sequence). For the CDR3, the DNA is TGCGCCAGCAGTGACCCGGGGGGCTCGGAGACCCAGTACTTC. Translation: CASSDPGGSETQYF.

The chain has TRBV7-2 and TRBJ1-2; weak D call: TRBD1 (5 bases). The CDR3 contains 13 residues. The V gene's germline CDR1 is SGHTA and CDR2 FQGNSA. V was shortened by 3 bases and J by 4 bases, with 9 bases between the two germline ends. CDR3 coding DNA: TGTGCCAGCAGCTTCGACAGTCCCTATGGCTACACCTTC. Translation: CASSFDSPYGYTF.

The chain carries TRBV7-3 and TRBJ1-4, with a possible D match to TRBD1 (6 bases). Per germline, CDR1 SGHTA and CDR2 FQGTGA. Trimming shortened V by 5 bases and J by 8 bases, and 18 bases separated the two germline ends. The CDR3 runs 15 residues. The CDR3 bases are TGTGCCAGCAGCCCGACCGGTACAGGGCGGGAAAAACTGTTTTTT. This sequence encodes CASSPTGTGREKLFF.

The CDR3 nucleotides are TGTGCCAGCAGCTTAAAGAGAGCGGTCGGCGAGCAGTACTTC. This translates into CASSLKRAVGEQYF. The chain couples TRBV7-2 to TRBJ2-7, with a tentative D call TRBD2 (5 bases). V gave up 2 bases and J gave up 6 bases, with 14 bases separating them. Germline assignment: CDR1 SGHTA and CDR2 FQGNSA. This CDR3 has 14 residues.

This chain connects TRBV12-2 to TRBJ2-1. TRBV12-2 is a documented pseudogene. The length of the CDR3 is 11 residues. The CDR3 spells CASRGYNEQFF. CDR3 DNA sequence: TGTGCAAGTCGCGGATACAATGAGCAGTTCTTC.

The chain has TRBV29-1 and TRBJ2-1; D not resolved. The germline CDR1 and CDR2 sequences are SQVTM and ANQGSEA. This CDR3 spans 10 amino acids. V was cut by 7 bases and J by 7 bases, with 8 bases left in between. For the CDR3, the DNA is TGCAGCGGGACCTTTAATGAGCAGTTCTTC. This gives the protein CSGTFNEQFF.

Regarding this clone: Germline is not matched at one junction end, which may reflect a read error. The chain combines TRBV6-6 with TRBJ1-1, with TRBD1 identical over 8 bases. Germline V gives CDR1 MNHNY, CDR2 SVGAGI (reference sequence). CDR3 length: 15 amino acids. CDR3 residues: CASSYQGQGAGFHGF. The DNA for the CDR3 is TGTGCCAGCAGTTACCAAGGTCAGGGGGCAGGGTTCCACGGATTC.